This TCR beta chain stems from a study of radiation and T cells in renal cell carcinoma. Study background: Nephrectomy followed 15 Gy stereotactic body radiation by 4 weeks.

Comment on this clone: The antigen remains undetermined.

CDR3 length equals 15 residues. Unmatched junction bases numbered 4, after V lost 5 bases and J lost 3 bases. Germline V gene sequence: CDR1 SGHTA, CDR2 FQGNSA. Method: immunoSEQ multiplex PCR; TCRdb's copy keeps in-frame clones and lacks some. The data contain more than 95,000 clones, about four fifths of them singletons. Time point specified: baseline pretreatment blood. The treatment is: 15 Gy SBRT to primary tumor, nephrectomy 4 weeks later. The patient's renal cell carcinoma had clear cell pathology. Overall study results and limits: Top tumor clonotypes rose in blood 2 weeks post-radiation, then contracted. Baseline intratumoral clonotype presence is unknown without pretreatment biopsies.

The chain uses TRBV7-2 and TRBJ2-2, with TRBD1 identical over 9 bases. The sequencing here drew on blood, taken from a patient whose treatment included radiotherapy and nephrectomy. The source of this sequence is an older woman with renal cell carcinoma. The CDR3 sequence is CASSVTGGDTGELFF. The DNA for the CDR3 is TGTGCCAGCAGCGTAACAGGGGGCGACACCGGGGAGCTGTTTTTT.